Listed below are T cell receptor beta chains from one sample, sequenced in a study of CD8 T cells in Susac syndrome. One entry per CDR3 protein, called by TCRdb with MiXCR from the immunoSEQ multiplex PCR reads. The sample carries 65,000 to 90,000 distinct CDR3 sequences, about 95% recorded once. Sequenced sample: CD8+ T cells from PBMCs. The source of these receptors is a human donor with multiple sclerosis. Both conserved end residues are part of each CDR3. The order of the fields is V gene, J gene, CDR3 protein.

>TRBV5-1|TRBJ1-2
CASSLFSDYGYTF
>TRBV5-7|TRBJ2-3
CASRNRTGVGVGTQYF
>TRBV15|TRBJ2-7
CATSTHRADEQYF
>TRBV2|TRBJ2-7
CASVWTGYEQYF
>TRBV19|TRBJ2-7
CASSTSSGSVYEQYF
>TRBV29-1|TRBJ1-1
CSVLPDRPEAFF
>TRBV5-1|TRBJ1-5
CASSFGTGGYQPQHF
>TRBV19|TRBJ2-1
CASSLRDRGLNEQFF
>TRBV27|TRBJ1-2
CASSPDGYGYTF
>TRBV15|TRBJ1-1
CATSGTGNTEAFF
>TRBV27|TRBJ1-4
CASSLAAELGEKLFF
>TRBV9|TRBJ2-2
CASSEPGQGSTGELFF
>TRBV4-2|TRBJ1-5
CASSQHKPGQGQPQHF
>TRBV6-6|TRBJ2-1
CASRNGNLDEQFF
>TRBV29-1|TRBJ2-2
CSVDSRREGTGELFF
>TRBV3-1|TRBJ1-6
CASSQHVNVNDSPLHF
>TRBV15|TRBJ2-3
CATSRDGEGSTQYF
>TRBV6-4|TRBJ2-1
CASSDREYNEQFF
>TRBV18|TRBJ2-2
CASSPPPGQGYNTGELFF
>TRBV7-9|TRBJ1-2
CASSQKTGPSYGYTF
>TRBV5-1|TRBJ1-2
CASSQGQVTGNYGYTF
>TRBV5-1|TRBJ2-7
CASRGEQYF
>TRBV7-2|TRBJ1-3
CASSLSRSSRNTIYF
>TRBV4-3|TRBJ2-3
CASSREIPTDTQYF
>TRBV3-1|TRBJ2-7
CASSQAGVDEQYF
>TRBV14|TRBJ2-4
CASSQDPSGKNIQYF
>TRBV27|TRBJ1-1
CASGQTVITEAFF
>TRBV7-6|TRBJ1-5
CASSRDRGDQPQHF
>TRBV27|TRBJ2-5
CASSLGLRYQETQYF
>TRBV5-1|TRBJ2-7
CASSPTGVPTYEQYF
>TRBV27|TRBJ1-5
CASSEGTRGNQPQHF
>TRBV5-1|TRBJ1-1
CASSLAPGRATEAFF
>TRBV9|TRBJ1-2
CASSRTDLYGYTF
>TRBV10-3|TRBJ2-5
CAISERTGGPKETQYF
>TRBV12-3/TRBV12-4|TRBJ1-1
CASSPRMNTEAFF
>TRBV7-6|TRBJ2-5
CASSSTGIRPEETQYF
>TRBV12-3/TRBV12-4|TRBJ2-6
CASSLDSGANVLTF
>TRBV3-1|TRBJ2-7
CASSQELGDEQYF